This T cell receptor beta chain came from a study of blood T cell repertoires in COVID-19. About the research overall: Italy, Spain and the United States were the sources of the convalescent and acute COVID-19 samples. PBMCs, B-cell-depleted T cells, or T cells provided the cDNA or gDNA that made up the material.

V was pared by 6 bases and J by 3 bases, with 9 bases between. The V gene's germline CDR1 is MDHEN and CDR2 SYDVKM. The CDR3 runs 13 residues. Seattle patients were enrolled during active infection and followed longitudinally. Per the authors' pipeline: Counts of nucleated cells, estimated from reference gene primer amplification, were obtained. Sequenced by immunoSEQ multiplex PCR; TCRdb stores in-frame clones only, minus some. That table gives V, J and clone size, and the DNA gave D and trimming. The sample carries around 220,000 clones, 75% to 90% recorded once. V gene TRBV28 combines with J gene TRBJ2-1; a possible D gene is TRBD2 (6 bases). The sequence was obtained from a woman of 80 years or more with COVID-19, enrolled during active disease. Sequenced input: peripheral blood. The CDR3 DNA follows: TGTGCCAGCAGGTCTAGCGTCTACAATGAGCAGTTCTTC. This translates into CASRSSVYNEQFF.